This entry lists 18 T cell receptor beta chains sequenced from one sample in a study of shared clonotypes between healthy human individuals. The data were produced by immunoSEQ multiplex PCR, yet TCRdb's version contains in-frame clones alone and is incomplete. This table holds about 580,000 clones, roughly 98% found once. CD45RO negativity and positive selection for CCR7 defined naive CD8 cells, a population that excluded terminally differentiated effector memory CD45RA+ cells. Sequencing was performed on naive CD8+ T cells sorted from blood. The receptors shown here come from a man aged 30-40 years in good health.

This clone was observed a single time. This rearrangement joins TRBV4-3 to TRBJ2-1, with D maybe TRBD2 (6 bases). The V gene lost 3 bases and the J gene lost 3 bases, with 6 bases spanning the gap. The length of the CDR3 is 13 residues. From germline, CDR1 is LGHNA and CDR2 YSLEER. In DNA form, the CDR3 reads TGCGCCAGCAGCCAGGGGGGCTACAATGAGCAGTTCTTC. This codes for CASSQGGYNEQFF.

The V gene is TRBV27, the J gene TRBJ2-7, with TRBD1 identical over 10 bases. Losses at the gene ends were 4 bases for V and 5 bases for J; bases not matched to a gene: 5. CDR3 size: 14 residues. CDR1 and CDR2 from the germline V gene are MNHEY and SMNVEV (reference sequence). CDR3 nucleotides: TGTGCCAGCAGTTGGGGACAGGGGTACGACGAGCAGTACTTC. Protein: CASSWGQGYDEQYF.

The chain couples TRBV7-9 to TRBJ2-5; D not certain. The CDR3 is 13 amino acids. The V end lost 5 bases, the J end lost 5 bases, and 12 bases lay between the germline ends. CDR1 and CDR2 from the germline V gene are SEHNR and FQNEAQ (reference sequence). This chain's CDR3 is CASSPSSVETQYF. Here the CDR3 DNA reads TGTGCCAGCAGCCCGTCGAGCGTCGAGACCCAGTACTTC.

V gene TRBV28 combines with J gene TRBJ1-5; D gene uncertain. Trimming cost V 5 bases and J 4 bases, with 15 bases left between them. CDR3 length: 15 residues. Germline CDR1 MDHEN, CDR2 SYDVKM. CDR3 bases: TGTGCCAGCAGTCCCCGGCAGAGAAGTAATCAGCCCCAGCATTTT. Its translation is CASSPRQRSNQPQHF.

The chain joins TRBV29-1 to TRBJ1-2; 7 bases line up with TRBD1. The trim removed 6 bases at V and 4 bases at J, leaving 5 bases unmatched. This CDR3 has 12 amino acids. Germline lookup yields CDR1 SQVTM and CDR2 ANQGSEA. The DNA of the CDR3 is TGCAGCGTGCCGACAGGGCCCTATGGCTACACCTTC. It encodes CSVPTGPYGYTF.

The V gene is TRBV4-3, the J gene TRBJ2-7; 7 bases map to TRBD1. Germline trimming cut 0 bases from V and 5 bases from J; bases unmatched to any gene: 4. The germline gives CDR1 LGHNA, CDR2 YSLEER. This CDR3 is 14 amino acids long. CDR3 in DNA: TGCGCCAGCAGCCAAGACGAACAGGGGAACGAGCAGTACTTC. Protein sequence: CASSQDEQGNEQYF.

The chain employs TRBV10-3 and TRBJ2-3, with 8 bases aligning to TRBD1. V shed 0 bases and J 7 bases; nucleotides not matched to a gene: 6. The CDR3 runs 15 residues. The germline gives CDR1 ENHRY, CDR2 SYGVKD. CDR3 amino acids: CAISESVRGPNTQYF. CDR3 nucleotide sequence: TGTGCCATCAGTGAGTCGGTCAGGGGGCCGAATACGCAGTATTTT.

This chain links TRBV29-1 with TRBJ1-1, with 7 bases that match TRBD1. Germline V gene sequence: CDR1 SQVTM, CDR2 ANQGSEA. There are 12 residues in the CDR3. V lost 3 bases, J lost 5 bases, and 3 bases stayed unmatched. The CDR3 DNA reads as TGCAGCGTTGAGACAGGGTTAACTGAAGCTTTCTTT. Translated, it gives CSVETGLTEAFF.

J is TRBJ1-2 and V is TRBV7-9, with unresolved D. This CDR3 has 14 residues. The V end was cut by 3 bases, the J end by 3 bases, with 11 bases between. Germline CDR1 and CDR2: SEHNR and FQNEAQ (reference sequence). The CDR3 DNA reads as TGTGCCAGCAGCTTCGATCGGTTGGACTATGGCTACACCTTC. It translates to CASSFDRLDYGYTF.

CDR3 sequence reads: CASSDGAYGYTF. The CDR3 nucleotides read TGTGCCAGCAGCGACGGGGCCTATGGCTACACCTTC. V is TRBV6-5 and J is TRBJ1-2, with D tentatively TRBD1 (5 bases). The CDR3 has 12 amino acids. V was trimmed by 6 bases and J by 4 bases, leaving 9 bases between them. Per the germline V gene, CDR1 is MNHEY and CDR2 is SVGAGI.

In regard to this clone: The junction departs from the called germline gene at one end, perhaps through a read error. The V and J genes are TRBV5-6 and TRBJ2-7; D gene unclear. This CDR3 has 13 amino acids. From germline, CDR1 is SGHDT and CDR2 YYEEEE. DNA of the CDR3: TGTGCCAGCAGCTATGGAGTCTCCTTCGAGCAGTACTTC. Its protein is CASSYGVSFEQYF.

The table lists this clone with a count of one. The CDR3, as DNA: TGTGCCAGCTCCGGAGGCAATGAGCAGTTCTTC. Translated: CASSGGNEQFF. V is TRBV7-9 and J is TRBJ2-1; maybe TRBD2 (5 bases). With 8 bases removed from V and 6 bases from J, the gap between germline ends came to 8 bases. In germline, CDR1 is SEHNR, CDR2 FQNEAQ (reference sequence). The CDR3 contains 11 residues.

The chain uses TRBV6-1 and TRBJ1-5, with D possibly TRBD1 on 6 matching bases. The germline gives CDR1 MNHNS, CDR2 SASEGT. Trimming shortened V by 2 bases and J by 7 bases, and 12 bases separated the two germline ends. There are 14 residues in the CDR3. The CDR3 sequence is CASSESGGLQPQHF. The CDR3 nucleotides read TGTGCCAGCAGTGAATCGGGGGGGCTCCAGCCCCAGCATTTT.

This clone was recorded once. The chain recombines TRBV2 with TRBJ2-7, with 7 bases fitting TRBD1. The CDR3 is made up of 15 amino acids. V shed 6 bases, J shed 5 bases, and the junction held 13 bases outside the gene matches. CDR1 SNHLY and CDR2 FYNNEI come from the germline V gene. The CDR3 nucleotides are TGTGCCAGCAGGGAAAGTGCCGACAGGGAGAACGAGCAGTACTTC. This sequence encodes CASRESADRENEQYF.

The J gene is TRBJ2-7, the V gene TRBV5-4, with 11 positions matching TRBD2. The CDR3 has 14 amino acids. Germline CDR1 and CDR2: SGHNT and YYREEE (reference sequence). The V segment lost 3 bases and the J segment 6 bases; nucleotides outside the gene matches: 5. The CDR3, as DNA: TGTGCCAGCAGCTCCCGGACTAGCGGGTTCGAGCAGTACTTC. Its translation: CASSSRTSGFEQYF.

The V gene is TRBV7-6, the J gene TRBJ2-7; 8 bases match TRBD1. This CDR3 is built from 17 residues. Looked up from germline, CDR1 is SGHVS and CDR2 is FNYEAQ. The V segment lost 4 bases and the J segment 1 base; nucleotides outside the gene matches: 12. CDR3 amino acids: CASSSLSGQGNSYEQYF. The CDR3 DNA reads as TGTGCCAGCAGCTCCCTATCCGGACAGGGCAATTCCTACGAGCAGTACTTC.

This rearrangement joins TRBV27 to TRBJ2-7, with D tentatively TRBD1 (5 bases). There are 14 residues in the CDR3. Germline V gene data show CDR1 as MNHEY and CDR2 as SMNVEV (reference sequence). Trimming removed 3 bases at V and 2 bases at J, with 11 bases between. CDR3 region: CASSFGQGTYEQYF. Written as DNA, the CDR3 is TGTGCCAGCAGTTTTGGTCAGGGAACCTACGAGCAGTACTTC.

The chain recombines TRBV5-6 with TRBJ2-7; D unresolved. Trimming removed 2 bases from V and 2 bases from J, with 5 bases in between. This CDR3 is built from 12 residues. Germline CDR1 is SGHDT and CDR2 is YYEEEE. The CDR3 DNA is TGTGCCAGCAGCTTAAGGACCTACGAGCAGTACTTC. It is translated as CASSLRTYEQYF.